This entry describes one T cell receptor (beta chain). Its antigen is unknown. Base qualities are not provided; no much larger clone lies one nucleotide away. From V the trimming removes 4 bases and from J it removes 4 bases, while the gene matches leave 9 bases of the junction unaccounted for. Including cysteine and phenylalanine, the CDR3 has 15 amino acids. Only the CDR3 part of the read is kept: 45 bases, read in frame from the first base. The germline V gene (reference sequence) specifies MNHNY as CDR1 and SVGAGI as CDR2. These data originate in a study of T cell repertoires in ileal Crohn's disease (dated by TCRdb to between 2018 and 2020). In the study overall: At the time of surgery, 35% to 40% of patients were active smokers, and the median duration of disease was seven to eight years. M6 samples consisted of neoterminal ileum biopsies collected during postoperative colonoscopy. TCR repertoire analysis was done in 57 Crohn's disease patients from a prospective multicentre cohort. A total of around 150 mucosal samples from 57 patients were sequenced, with samples obtained at several locations on the surgical specimen and at postoperative endoscopy. Roughly half of the patients were given postoperative therapy, with approximately 18 on anti-TNF agents and 11 to 12 on thiopurines. Endoscopic postoperative recurrence was defined by a Rutgeerts score above i0. Surgery was performed for a complication in all patients, with stricturing disease in 61% and penetrating disease in roughly 39%. The study ran alongside a multicentre cohort designed to identify predictors of early endoscopic recurrence after ileocolonic resection.

For commercial TCRB immunosequencing, approximately 460 nanograms of biopsy DNA were submitted for each sample. A two-step, amplification bias-controlled multiplex PCR was used by Adaptive Biotechnology to amplify CDR3 regions from genomic DNA. In the first PCR, primers covered every V and J gene segment, and in the second PCR, barcodes and Illumina adapters were added. CDR3 libraries were sequenced on an Illumina instrument. As for the authors' bioinformatics: The analysis used both the pipelines supplied by the vendor and custom analysis of the raw data in R/Bioconductor with R version 3.3.0. Clonality, which ranges from 0 to 1, was calculated as the inverse of the normalised Shannon entropy across all productive clones. The repertoire share taken up by the top 100 clones defined high-frequency clones, and only clones that passed a 95% confidence test were kept. Repertoire diversity was measured with the Simpson index, and overlap between samples was measured with the Morisita-Horn index. TCRdb carries this immuneACCESS record with in-frame sequences only. Its versions omit some clonotypes, under half of them owing to an unresolved V gene in the studies checked, with the rest unexplained. V, J and clone size were drawn from that table, and D and trimming were deduced from the DNA. Here the sample has tens of thousands of clones; roughly nine tenths occur a single time. Approximately 2% of the sample goes to the ten largest clones.

Findings and caveats that apply to the study as a whole: Only a subgroup of patients, of unstated size, had their mucosal CD4 and CD8 T cells sorted and sequenced. More high-frequency clones were carried by sorted CD8 T cells than by CD4 T cells, suggesting that mucosal expansions were mainly CD8. Compared with non-smokers, patients who were active smokers at surgery showed a significantly higher proportion of clonal expansions (approximately 28% vs 17%, p=0.02). The timing of postoperative endoscopy varied within the first year after surgery, and the median delay was approximately 7 months. Endoscopic recurrence was linked to a higher percentage of high-frequency clones at surgery, and recurrence occurred in every patient whose clonality exceeded 26.8% (18/57).

The time point label, as the study defines it: neoterminal ileum biopsy at postoperative endoscopy, about 6 months after surgery. Adults with ileal or ileocolonic Crohn's disease for whom ileocolonic resection was indicated were considered eligible. Whole ileal mucosal biopsies were kept frozen at -80 degrees C prior to DNA extraction. Genomic DNA was extracted from frozen whole biopsies with a TRizol-based method and quantified on a NanoDrop 2000 spectrophotometer. This clonotype was obtained from an adult with Crohn's disease. The chain is assembled from TRBV6-6 and TRBJ1-2, and 7 junctional nucleotides match TRBD1. The sequenced material came from ileal tissue. The CDR3 sequence is CASSSMTRGIYGYTF. The DNA sequence reads TGTGCCAGCAGTTCCATGACCAGGGGGATCTATGGCTACACCTTC.